This T cell receptor beta chain was captured in a study of blood T cell repertoires in COVID-19. Across the whole study: The study counted Cohort 3 donors as recovered given two negative PCRs, clearance, or symptom resolution. Donors in the United States, Italy and Spain gave samples during acute or convalescent COVID-19.

Repertoires were generated with immunoSEQ multiplex PCR, while TCRdb's copy carries only in-frame clones and drops some. Of under 150,000 clones listed, over 70% were seen once; the top ten hold more than 3%. Per germline, CDR1 MNHEY and CDR2 SMNVEV (reference sequence). V dropped 5 bases and J dropped 5; count of bases not matched to a gene: 10. This CDR3 contains 15 residues. Participants came from some 23 US areas, aged roughly 18 to 89 years. This clone was seen only a few times. The material sequenced was PBMCs or T cells enriched from blood (not recorded which). The J gene is TRBJ2-5, the V gene TRBV27, with TRBD2 matching 8 bases. This TCR came from a man aged 50 to 59 in a cohort exposed to, infected with or recovered from COVID-19 (not recorded which). CDR3 nucleotide sequence: TGTGCCAGCAGTGTTAGCGGGACCTGGGGGGAGACCCAGTACTTC. Its protein product is CASSVSGTWGETQYF.